Presented here are 14 T cell receptor beta chains from one specimen sequenced in a study of blood T cell repertoires in COVID-19. TCRdb keeps only in-frame clones here, not all; method: immunoSEQ multiplex PCR. The table has under 200,000 clones, about 88% seen once. The specimen sequenced was PBMCs or T cells enriched from blood (not recorded which). These receptors were collected from a man aged 50 to 60 who had recovered from COVID-19.

The chain employs TRBV3-1 (or the pseudogene TRBV3-2) and TRBJ2-7; D might be TRBD1 (6 bases). The CDR3 covers 13 residues. Between the trimmed V and J ends, which lost 4 bases and 1 base, there was a span of 8 bases. Germline CDR1 reads LGHDT; CDR2 reads YNNKEL (reference sequence). CDR3 DNA sequence: TGTGCCAGCAGCCCGGGGACATCCTACGAGCAGTACTTC. Residues: CASSPGTSYEQYF.

J is TRBJ1-3 and V is TRBV19, with D possibly being TRBD1 (6 bases). The ends were cut back, 5 bases at V and 0 bases at J, with 14 bases in the middle. The CDR3 totals 16 residues. Germline lookup yields CDR1 LNHDA and CDR2 SQIVND (reference sequence). CDR3 DNA: TGTGCCAGTAGTCCGCTCGACAGGTACTCTGGAAACACCATATATTTT. Its protein product is CASSPLDRYSGNTIYF.

The rearrangement uses TRBV7-3 and TRBJ2-1; D perhaps matches TRBD2 (6 bases). V was clipped by 5 bases and J by 5 bases, with 16 bases between them. The CDR3 is 15 amino acids. CDR1 is SGHTA, CDR2 FQGTGA, per germline. CDR3 coding DNA: TGTGCCAGCAGCATACTAGCTGGGACGAACAATGAGCAGTTCTTC. Protein product: CASSILAGTNNEQFF.

V usage is TRBV5-1 and J usage is TRBJ2-7; TRBD1 matches 10 bases. V was clipped by 5 bases and J by 3 bases; unmatched bases: 8. CDR1 is SGHRS, CDR2 YFSETQ, per germline. The CDR3 is made up of 15 amino acids. The CDR3 nucleotides read TGCGCCAGCAGTCGTACCGGGACAGGGGTCTACGAGCAGTACTTC. Protein: CASSRTGTGVYEQYF.

V gene TRBV19 combines with J gene TRBJ2-4, with a tentative D call TRBD1 (6 bases). Germline CDR1 is LNHDA and CDR2 is SQIVND (reference sequence). The CDR3 totals 16 residues. The V gene lost 5 bases and the J gene lost 5 bases, with 19 bases spanning the gap. CDR3 sequence (DNA): TGTGCCAGTAGTTCCTACCCACAGGGAAATGAAAACATTCAGTACTTC. This encodes CASSSYPQGNENIQYF.

The genes are TRBV19 and TRBJ1-5; 8 bases map to TRBD1. The CDR3 runs to 15 residues. After removal of 6 bases from V and 4 bases from J, the junction contained 8 bases not matched to a gene. CDR1 LNHDA and CDR2 SQIVND come from the germline V gene (reference sequence). The CDR3 bases are TGTGCCAGTAGGAGAGGGACAGGAGATAATCAGCCCCAGCATTTT. Its translation is CASRRGTGDNQPQHF.

This chain links TRBV5-1 with TRBJ2-1; TRBD2 agrees at 14 bases. The germline V gene has CDR1 SGHRS and CDR2 YFSETQ. V lost 4 bases and J lost 10; bases outside the gene matches: 7. The CDR3 has 15 amino acids. The CDR3 bases are TGCGCCAGCAGCCCAACCGGGACTAGCGGGGGAGAGCAGTTCTTC. Its translation: CASSPTGTSGGEQFF.

This clone showed up just once. The chain has TRBV2 and TRBJ1-4, with 8 bases fitting TRBD1. The CDR3 spans 13 residues. Germline lookup yields CDR1 SNHLY and CDR2 FYNNEI. V was pared by 6 bases and J by 8 bases, with 5 bases of the junction left unmatched. Here the CDR3 DNA reads TGTGCCAGCAGGACAGGGGAGAGGGAAAAACTGTTTTTT. Its translation is CASRTGEREKLFF.

In this sample, this clone turned up once. The chain couples TRBV29-1 to TRBJ2-2; 7 nucleotides match TRBD1. The V gene end was trimmed by 4 bases and the J gene end by 0 bases; junction bases not matched to a gene: 2. This CDR3 region has 14 residues. Looked up from germline, CDR1 is SQVTM and CDR2 is ANQGSEA. The CDR3 nucleotides read TGCAGCGTTGTGGGGACAGCGAACACCGGGGAGCTGTTTTTT. It specifies CSVVGTANTGELFF.

This clone was recorded a few times. This chain joins TRBV10-3 and TRBJ2-3; 9 bases line up with TRBD2. Losses at the gene ends were 2 bases for V and 4 bases for J; bases not matched to a gene: 4. CDR1 and CDR2 from the germline V gene are ENHRY and SYGVKD. The CDR3 spans 15 residues. CDR3 in DNA: TGTGCCATCAGTGAGGCGGGGGGGCATTCAGATACGCAGTATTTT. This gives the protein CAISEAGGHSDTQYF.

This clone was counted once. V usage is TRBV6-6 and J usage is TRBJ1-2; the match to TRBD1 covers 8 bases. Germline V CDR1 and CDR2: MNHNY, SVGAGI (reference sequence). The CDR3 is made up of 16 amino acids. Trimming took 2 bases from V and 2 from J; bases not matched to a gene: 7. CDR3 bases: TGTGCCAGCAGTTACGACGGGGACAGGATAAACTATGGCTACACCTTC. It codes for CASSYDGDRINYGYTF.

The genes are TRBV6-4 and TRBJ1-3, with a weak D call TRBD1 (6 bases). The ends were cut back, 6 bases at V and 2 bases at J, with 11 bases in the middle. CDR3 length equals 14 residues. The germline gives CDR1 MRHNA, CDR2 SNTAGT. This CDR3 is CASSGQSAGNTIYF. The CDR3 DNA reads as TGTGCCAGCAGCGGACAGTCCGCTGGAAACACCATATATTTT.

The V call is TRBV15, the J call TRBJ2-3; unclear D gene. Germline V gene sequence: CDR1 LNHNV, CDR2 YYDKDF (reference sequence). Trimming took off 3 bases at V and 8 bases at J, with 6 bases between the two ends. The CDR3 totals 11 residues. DNA for the CDR3: TGTGCCACCAGCAGCACAAGTACGCAGTATTTT. This encodes CATSSTSTQYF.

The rearrangement links TRBV7-9 to TRBJ2-2, with unresolved D. Between the trimmed V and J ends, which lost 5 bases and 7 bases, there was a span of 8 bases. CDR3 length: 12 residues. The germline V gene has CDR1 SEHNR and CDR2 FQNEAQ (reference sequence). For the CDR3, the DNA is TGTGCCAGCAGCCCCGACATCGGGGAGCTGTTTTTT. Translating it yields CASSPDIGELFF.